Each of the 4 T cell receptor beta chains below was sequenced from the same sample in a study of T cell repertoires in cytomegalovirus infection. TCRdb re-derived calls from the reads in MiXCR, one entry per CDR3 protein. The sample has 150,000 to 180,000 distinct CDR3 sequences, 23% seen once. The sample consisted of PBMCs. The receptors originated from a human donor in good health (CMV status not recorded). Some clones in this sample may be carry-over from other donors' samples.

The chain has TRBV28 and TRBJ1-1; D may be TRBD1 (6 bases). From germline, CDR1 is MDHEN and CDR2 SYDVKM. CDR3 length: 15 residues. The ends were cut back, 3 bases at V and 1 base at J, with 12 bases in the middle. This CDR3 reads CASSLGDRQNTEAFF. DNA of the CDR3: TGTGCCAGCAGTTTGGGTGACAGGCAGAACACTGAAGCTTTCTTT.

This clonotype occurred many times. The genes are TRBV7-2 and TRBJ1-5; D perhaps matches TRBD1 (6 bases). Per germline, CDR1 SGHTA and CDR2 FQGNSA. V lost 5 bases and J 3 bases, leaving 14 bases between the germline ends. This CDR3 is built from 15 residues. The DNA for the CDR3 is TGTGCCAGCAGCATTGCGGGACACGCCAATCAGCCCCAGCATTTT. It specifies CASSIAGHANQPQHF.

The V and J genes are TRBV13 and TRBJ1-6; D remains unclear. This CDR3 has 15 amino acids. Germline values: CDR1 PRHDT, CDR2 FYEKMQ (reference sequence). The V gene lost 1 base and the J gene lost 7 bases, with 11 bases spanning the gap. CDR3 in DNA: TGTGCCAGCAGCTTAGCCCCAGGAAACAATTCACCCCTCCACTTT. This sequence encodes CASSLAPGNNSPLHF.

This clonotype came up many times. The CDR3 is CASSLGTVQETQYF. The CDR3 bases are TGTGCCAGCAGCTTAGGGACAGTTCAAGAGACCCAGTACTTC. The gene calls are TRBV7-2 and TRBJ2-5, with D possibly matching TRBD1 (6 bases). This CDR3 spans 14 amino acids. Germline-derived CDR1 and CDR2 are SGHTA and FQGNSA. Trimming took 1 base from V and 2 from J, leaving 8 bases between them.